The present TCR beta chain was sequenced within a study of blood T cell repertoires in COVID-19. V was trimmed by 5 bases and J by 7 bases, leaving 20 bases between them. CDR3 size: 15 residues. Looked up from germline, CDR1 is MDHEN and CDR2 is SYDVKM. Original data processing: The authors estimated nucleated cell counts from reference gene primer amplification. The protocol was immunoSEQ multiplex PCR, while the TCRdb copy is restricted to in-frame clones and leaves out a portion. D and trimming come from the DNA, and the V and J calls and clone size come from that table. The sample contains about 150,000 clones, approximately 88% of which appear only once. Each participant's cohort was designated according to participant-reported clinical history.

Input material: PBMCs or T cells enriched from blood (not recorded which). The TCR was taken from a man in his 70s who had been exposed to COVID-19. The genes are TRBV28 and TRBJ1-1, with D maybe TRBD1 (6 bases). The CDR3 sequence is CASSGRQAGLGEAFF. CDR3 nucleotides: TGTGCCAGCAGTGGCCGACAGGCCGGACTCGGTGAAGCTTTCTTT.